One sample yielded the 12 T cell receptor beta chains listed below, sequenced in a study of cytomegalovirus exposure and HLA in healthy donors. This table comes from immunoSEQ multiplex PCR, and its TCRdb copy is limited to in-frame clones, with some not included. Of a few hundred thousand clones in the sample, 86% were seen once. Sequenced input: PBMCs. These TCRs come from a woman aged 18 to 35 in good health and CMV-seronegative.

CDR3 coding DNA: TGCGCCAGCAGCCAGGGGGGCGGGAGGGGATACGAGCAGTACTTC. Translating it yields CASSQGGGRGYEQYF. The chain joins TRBV4-1 to TRBJ2-7, with 9 bases that match TRBD2. Germline CDR1 is MGHRA and CDR2 is YSYEKL. Unmatched junction bases numbered 7, after V lost 3 bases and J lost 4 bases. The CDR3 is 15 amino acids.

The chain recombines TRBV9 with TRBJ2-5; TRBD1 matches 7 bases. The CDR3 extends over 17 amino acids. The V segment lost 4 bases and the J segment 4 bases; nucleotides outside the gene matches: 16. Germline-derived CDR1 and CDR2 are SGDLS and YYNGEE. CDR3 sequence (DNA): TGTGCCAGCAGCTCCGGGGTGGGCGGTAGGACAGGAGAGACCCAGTACTTC. It encodes CASSSGVGGRTGETQYF. Together with reference TRBV9 and TRBJ2-5, the CDR3 gives the full variable domain: DSGVTQTPKHLITATGQRVTLRCSPRSGDLSVYWYQQSLDQGLQFLIQYYNGEERAKGNILERFSAQQFPDLHSELNLSSLELGDSALYFCASSSGVGGRTGETQYFGPGTRLLVL.

The V call is TRBV5-1, the J call TRBJ2-3; TRBD2 matches 12 bases. CDR3 length: 18 residues. Germline V lookup: CDR1 SGHRS, CDR2 YFSETQ. V lost 0 bases to trimming and J lost 0 bases; unmatched junction nucleotides: 5. CDR3 in DNA: TGCGCCAGCAGCTTGGCAGGGCTAGCGGGAGGGAGCACAGATACGCAGTATTTT. This gives the protein CASSLAGLAGGSTDTQYF.

The rearrangement joins TRBV29-1 to TRBJ2-2; 15 bases agree with TRBD2. The J segment lost 5 bases and the V segment lost 7 bases, leaving 17 bases of the junction unmatched. Germline CDR1 reads SQVTM; CDR2 reads ANQGSEA. CDR3 length: 19 residues. CDR3 sequence: CSAPVGKPGLAGGTGELFF. DNA of the CDR3: TGCAGCGCCCCGGTCGGTAAGCCGGGACTAGCGGGAGGAACCGGGGAGCTGTTTTTT.

This clone was counted once. This chain links TRBV5-8 with TRBJ1-3, with TRBD1 matching 9 bases. The CDR3 has 15 residues. Germline trimming cut 0 bases from V and 2 bases from J; bases unmatched to any gene: 0. Germline CDR1 reads SGHTS; CDR2 reads YDEGEE. CDR3 in amino acids: CASSLGQGAGNTIYF. The CDR3 DNA is TGTGCCAGCAGCTTGGGACAGGGGGCTGGAAACACCATATATTTT.

CDR3 DNA: TGCGCCAGCAGCCAAAACGCCGGGACAGGTTCCTACGAGCAGTACTTC. This codes for CASSQNAGTGSYEQYF. V gene TRBV4-3 combines with J gene TRBJ2-7; 8 bases are a match to TRBD1. There are 16 residues in the CDR3. The V segment lost 2 bases and the J segment 1 base; nucleotides outside the gene matches: 7. The germline V gene has CDR1 LGHNA and CDR2 YSLEER.

V gene TRBV10-3 combines with J gene TRBJ2-1; weak D call: TRBD2 (6 bases). CDR3 length: 13 amino acids. CDR1 and CDR2 from the germline V gene are ENHRY and SYGVKD. Trimming cost V 8 bases and J 3 bases, with 11 bases left between them. CDR3 protein: CAIWGGNYNEQFF. The CDR3 DNA is TGTGCCATCTGGGGCGGGAACTACAATGAGCAGTTCTTC.

The genes are TRBV28 and TRBJ2-6, with D possibly being TRBD1 (5 bases). V dropped 7 bases and J dropped 0 bases, with 31 bases sitting between them. In germline, CDR1 is MDHEN, CDR2 SYDVKM. The CDR3 extends over 22 amino acids. DNA for the CDR3: TGTGCCAGCATTCAAGCCTCAGGGATCGGCCAGACACCTCTCTCTGGGGCCAACGTCCTGACTTTC. As protein: CASIQASGIGQTPLSGANVLTF.

This clone was recorded a few times. This sample includes further DNA sequences coding for the same CDR3. The chain uses TRBV9 and TRBJ2-7, with 7 bases aligning to TRBD2. V dropped 0 bases and J dropped 1; count of bases not matched to a gene: 4. There are 15 residues in the CDR3. In germline, CDR1 is SGDLS, CDR2 YYNGEE. CDR3: CASSVEPSGSYEQYF. The CDR3 region has the DNA TGTGCCAGCAGCGTAGAGCCTAGCGGTTCCTACGAGCAGTACTTC.

This clone has only one observation. V and J are TRBV6-5 and TRBJ2-7; no clear D. Per germline, CDR1 MNHEY and CDR2 SVGAGI. V lost 6 bases, J lost 0 bases, and 3 bases lay in between. The CDR3 length is 11 residues. CDR3 protein: CASSNSYEQYF. DNA of the CDR3: TGTGCCAGCAGCAACTCCTACGAGCAGTACTTC.

This rearrangement joins TRBV4-1 to TRBJ2-3; 11 bases match TRBD2. The CDR3 loop spans 18 amino acids. Per the germline V gene, CDR1 is MGHRA and CDR2 is YSYEKL. V trimming: 4 bases; J trimming: 2 bases; junction bases outside the gene matches: 11. The CDR3 spells CASSPGLAAPGFTDTQYF. Written as DNA, the CDR3 is TGCGCCAGCAGCCCGGGACTAGCGGCCCCAGGTTTCACAGATACGCAGTATTTT.

The chain uses TRBV7-2 and TRBJ2-7; tentatively, D is TRBD1 (6 bases). Germline V CDR1 and CDR2: SGHTA, FQGNSA. V shed 5 bases and J shed 3 bases, with 20 bases lying between them. This CDR3 spans 16 amino acids. In nucleotides, the CDR3 is TGTGCCAGCAGCCGAAAGATAGACAGGTTACTCTACGAGCAGTACTTC. This gives the protein CASSRKIDRLLYEQYF.